This T cell receptor beta chain was recorded in a study of T cells after posttransplantation cyclophosphamide. Study-level points and caveats: Tissue-infiltrating T cells from skin or gut overlapped little with blood T cells. Donor-recipient repertoire similarity was low at 1-2 months, rising over year one. After PTCy, TRB diversity resembled that of CNI/methotrexate controls.

Peripheral blood was collected from the related graft donor on the marrow donation day. Libraries were prepared by immunoSEQ multiplex PCR; TCRdb keeps only in-frame clonotypes and omits some of them. Observed in the sample are around 34,000 clones, none of them singletons. Ten or more counts support this clone. Its antigen is still unknown. There are 14 residues in the CDR3. Germline lookup yields CDR1 MNHEY and CDR2 SVGAGI. V was pared by 6 bases and J by 2 bases, with 11 bases between. The sample was PBMCs. The chain carries TRBV6-5 and TRBJ1-5; unclear D gene. This sequence was found in a woman in her 50s in good health and a related stem cell transplant donor. CDR3 bases: TGTGCCAGCAGCAGACTGAACGGCAATCAGCCCCAGCATTTT. Protein: CASSRLNGNQPQHF.